Following are 10 T cell receptor beta chains from one sample sequenced in a study of blood T cells in healthy people across ages. Primers used in a second PCR of roughly 6 to 12 cycles were a sample-barcoded 5' primer and a J-beta primer mix. TCRdb independently ran MiXCR on the 5' RACE reads; one entry per CDR3 protein. The repertoire holds about 1.1 million distinct CDR3 sequences, with more than 30% as singletons. Sequenced: blood. Receptor source: a man between 18 and 35 years old in good health.

Comments on this clonotype: At one boundary the junction diverges from the germline segment, which might be a read error. The rearrangement links TRBV20-1 to TRBJ1-1; D is possibly TRBD1 (6 bases). The CDR3 runs to 13 residues. In germline, CDR1 is DFQATT, CDR2 SNEGSKA (reference sequence). The CDR3 loop reads CSASLGGNTEAFF. For the CDR3, the DNA is TGCAGCGCTAGCCTCGGGGGCAACACTGAAGCTTTCTTT.

This clonotype turned up a few times. This rearrangement joins TRBV5-1 to TRBJ1-2; D remains unclear. The CDR3 extends over 18 amino acids. The germline CDR1 and CDR2 sequences are SGHRS and YFSETQ. Between the trimmed V and J ends, which lost 1 base and 4 bases, there was a span of 23 bases. The CDR3, as DNA: TGCGCCAGCAGCTTGTATACGGGAGATGGAGGCCAAGTCTATGGCTACACCTTC. Residues: CASSLYTGDGGQVYGYTF.

This clonotype was seen repeatedly, ten times or more. The chain employs TRBV9 and TRBJ2-7, with TRBD1 matching over 9 bases. CDR1 and CDR2 (germline): SGDLS, YYNGEE. The CDR3 contains 15 residues. With V trimmed by 4 bases and J by 0 bases, 5 bases remained unmatched. The CDR3 region has the DNA TGTGCCAGCAGCCTAGGACAGGGGCTCTCCTACGAGCAGTACTTC. This codes for CASSLGQGLSYEQYF.

This rearrangement joins TRBV6-2 or TRBV6-3 to TRBJ2-5; 11 bases map to TRBD2. CDR1 and CDR2 (germline): MNHEY, SVGEGT. The ends lost 6 bases at V and 11 bases at J; junction bases unmatched: 11. The CDR3 is 14 residues long. The CDR3 bases are TGTGCCAGCAGCGCTCTAGCGGGGGGCGGTGAGCAGTACTTC. It specifies CASSALAGGGEQYF.

This clonotype was counted at least ten times. The chain uses TRBV12-3 or TRBV12-4 and TRBJ1-1; 7 nucleotides match TRBD1. This CDR3 spans 13 amino acids. V lost 6 bases to trimming and J lost 6 bases; unmatched junction nucleotides: 7. The CDR3 DNA reads as TGTGCCAGCAGGTACAGGGGCAACGCTGAAGCTTTCTTT. Its translation: CASRYRGNAEAFF.

The chain is built from TRBV6-2 or TRBV6-3 and TRBJ2-7; the D gene is possibly TRBD1 (6 bases). This CDR3 is built from 14 residues. The V gene lost 2 bases and the J gene lost 3 bases, with 11 bases spanning the gap. Germline-derived CDR1 and CDR2 are MNHEY and SVGEGT. CDR3 in DNA: TGTGCCAGCAGTTACGCGGCAGGGGTCTACGAGCAGTACTTC. It encodes CASSYAAGVYEQYF.

A few counts support this clonotype. The chain combines TRBV12-3 or TRBV12-4 with TRBJ2-1; no definite D call. Trimming removed 1 base from V and 6 bases from J, with 13 bases in between. This CDR3 is built from 15 residues. The CDR3 sequence is CASSLGGRVFNEQFF. The CDR3 coding sequence is TGTGCCAGCAGTTTAGGAGGTCGGGTTTTCAATGAGCAGTTCTTC.

This chain uses TRBV2 with TRBJ1-4; a weak D match, TRBD1 (5 bases). This CDR3 spans 12 amino acids. The V gene's germline CDR1 is SNHLY and CDR2 FYNNEI. CDR3 sequence: CVSMGGSEKLFF. CDR3 in DNA: TGTGTCAGTATGGGGGGAAGTGAAAAACTGTTTTTT.

CDR3 residues: CASSLDASFSYGYTF. The CDR3 nucleotides are TGCGCCAGCAGCTTGGATGCCAGCTTTAGCTATGGCTACACCTTC. J is TRBJ1-2 and V is TRBV5-1; no definite D call. This CDR3 is 15 amino acids long. Germline CDR1 is SGHRS and CDR2 is YFSETQ. Trimming shortened V by 0 bases and J by 4 bases, and 13 bases separated the two germline ends.

The rearrangement links TRBV6-2 or TRBV6-3 to TRBJ2-5, with 10 bases aligning to TRBD2. This CDR3 spans 21 amino acids. From germline, CDR1 is MNHEY and CDR2 SVGEGT. J lost 0 bases, V lost 0 bases, and 16 bases had no gene match. The CDR3 DNA follows: TGTGCCAGCAGTTACTCGACTCCTAGCGGGGGCCCTGCTCTTAACCAAGAGACCCAGTACTTC. Translating it yields CASSYSTPSGGPALNQETQYF.